The 22 T cell receptor beta chains reported below all come from one sample, sequenced in a study of cytomegalovirus exposure and HLA in healthy donors. The PCR was carried out with 60 Vbeta primers and 13 Jbeta primers. Data came from immunoSEQ multiplex PCR; TCRdb stores just in-frame clones and leaves some out. The sample includes 150,000 to 200,000 clones, just under 80% of them seen just once. Sequencing input: PBMCs. The receptors derive from a woman between 45 and 65 years old in good health and CMV-seropositive.

The chain joins TRBV19 to TRBJ2-3; possible D gene TRBD1, 5 bases. The CDR3 has 13 residues. Trimming left V 2 bases short and J 3 bases short, with 6 bases between. CDR1 is LNHDA and CDR2 is SQIVND in the germline V gene (reference sequence). The CDR3 reads CASSIQGTDTQYF. CDR3 coding DNA: TGTGCCAGTAGTATACAGGGTACAGATACGCAGTATTTT.

This rearrangement joins TRBV11-2 to TRBJ2-7; 7 positions match TRBD1. Per germline, CDR1 SGHAT and CDR2 FQNNGV. V trimming: 1 base; J trimming: 2 bases; junction bases outside the gene matches: 2. CDR3 size: 14 residues. The CDR3 spells CASSLARGPYEQYF. DNA of the CDR3: TGTGCCAGCAGCTTAGCAAGGGGGCCCTACGAGCAGTACTTC.

The sample holds one count of this clone. The rearrangement uses TRBV6-5 and TRBJ1-5; 9 nucleotides match TRBD1. Germline loops: CDR1 MNHEY, CDR2 SVGAGI. This CDR3 contains 13 residues. Trimming cost V 6 bases and J 8 bases; bases outside gene matches: 5. CDR3 loop: CASRFDRGKPQHF. The CDR3 nucleotides read TGTGCCAGCAGATTCGACAGGGGGAAGCCCCAGCATTTT.

The genes are TRBV9 and TRBJ2-2; D may be TRBD2 (7 bases). Per the germline V gene, CDR1 is SGDLS and CDR2 is YYNGEE. Trimming left V 4 bases short and J 4 bases short, with 23 bases between. This CDR3 contains 18 residues. CDR3 protein: CASSPNPGAGAITGELFF. CDR3 sequence (DNA): TGTGCCAGCAGCCCGAACCCCGGGGCGGGGGCCATCACCGGGGAGCTGTTTTTT.

The chain combines TRBV27 with TRBJ1-1, with D maybe TRBD1 (5 bases). The CDR3 consists of 16 residues. Germline V lookup: CDR1 MNHEY, CDR2 SMNVEV (reference sequence). Trimming removed 4 bases at V and 3 bases at J, with 18 bases between. The chain's CDR3 is CASSSPPRGEDTEAFF. The CDR3 coding sequence is TGTGCCAGCAGTTCGCCCCCTAGGGGCGAGGACACTGAAGCTTTCTTT.

The chain links TRBV9 to TRBJ1-3, with D tentatively TRBD1 (5 bases). CDR1 is SGDLS and CDR2 is YYNGEE in the germline V gene. There are 15 residues in the CDR3. With 4 bases removed from V and 2 bases from J, the gap between germline ends came to 13 bases. The CDR3 nucleotides are TGTGCCAGCAGCTCCGCGGAGGGGCCTGGAAACACCATATATTTT. This gives the protein CASSSAEGPGNTIYF.

J is TRBJ1-2 and V is TRBV11-3; tentatively, D is TRBD1 (5 bases). CDR3 length: 16 amino acids. Germline assignment: CDR1 SGHNT and CDR2 YENEEA. The CDR3 protein is CETPHSSRGPYYGYTF. CDR3 bases: TGTGAGACCCCTCACTCCAGTAGGGGCCCATACTATGGCTACACCTTC.

The chain joins TRBV27 to TRBJ2-2, with TRBD2 matching over 8 bases. V was pared by 6 bases and J by 2 bases, with 11 bases of the junction left unmatched. This CDR3 region has 17 residues. Germline V lookup: CDR1 MNHEY, CDR2 SMNVEV (reference sequence). Here the CDR3 DNA reads TGTGCCAGCAGGCCCGGGGGGGGACGGATCAACACCGGGGAGCTGTTTTTT. This sequence encodes CASRPGGGRINTGELFF.

The chain uses TRBV5-1 and TRBJ2-7; no clear D. The CDR3 consists of 13 residues. Germline CDR1 is SGHRS and CDR2 is YFSETQ. V lost 5 bases and J 3 bases, leaving 12 bases between the germline ends. The CDR3 protein is CASRAELNYEQYF. The CDR3 DNA is TGCGCCAGCAGGGCGGAACTAAACTACGAGCAGTACTTC.

The chain joins TRBV9 to TRBJ2-5, with a tentative D call TRBD2 (6 bases). V was shortened by 4 bases and J by 2 bases, with 12 bases between the two germline ends. Per the germline V gene, CDR1 is SGDLS and CDR2 is YYNGEE. This CDR3 has 14 amino acids. The CDR3 reads CASSLAGTQETQYF. The CDR3 nucleotides are TGTGCCAGCAGCCTCGCCGGGACTCAAGAGACCCAGTACTTC. Supplemented by reference TRBV9 and TRBJ2-5, the full variable domain reads DSGVTQTPKHLITATGQRVTLRCSPRSGDLSVYWYQQSLDQGLQFLIQYYNGEERAKGNILERFSAQQFPDLHSELNLSSLELGDSALYFCASSLAGTQETQYFGPGTRLLVL.

The chain's CDR3 is CASSQVYISTDTQYF. The CDR3 coding sequence is TGCGCCAGCAGCCAAGTATACATTTCCACAGATACGCAGTATTTT. The V gene is TRBV4-1, the J gene TRBJ2-3; D not certain. CDR3 length equals 15 residues. From germline, CDR1 is MGHRA and CDR2 YSYEKL. V lost 1 base and J lost 2, with 10 bases in between.

The V call is TRBV5-1, the J call TRBJ2-5, with 7 bases fitting TRBD2. With V trimmed by 4 bases and J by 1 base, 1 base remained unmatched. The CDR3 covers 13 residues. Per the germline V gene, CDR1 is SGHRS and CDR2 is YFSETQ. The DNA of the CDR3 is TGCGCCAGCAGCACGGGGGGCCAAGAGACCCAGTACTTC. Amino acid sequence: CASSTGGQETQYF.

This rearrangement joins TRBV19 to TRBJ2-2, with D unclear. Per the germline V gene, CDR1 is LNHDA and CDR2 is SQIVND (reference sequence). Trimming left V 5 bases short and J 7 bases short, with 11 bases between. This CDR3 is 13 amino acids long. The CDR3 here is CASSPDFDGELFF. The CDR3 DNA is TGTGCCAGTAGTCCTGACTTCGACGGGGAGCTGTTTTTT.

This chain joins TRBV9 and TRBJ1-3, with D perhaps TRBD1 (6 bases). CDR1 SGDLS and CDR2 YYNGEE come from the germline V gene. The CDR3 contains 17 residues. Trimming took 4 bases from V and 0 from J, leaving 17 bases between them. CDR3 nucleotides: TGTGCCAGCAGCTCAGGGTCAGGGGCCAACTCTGGAAACACCATATATTTT. It codes for CASSSGSGANSGNTIYF. The whole variable domain, remainder taken from reference TRBV9 and TRBJ1-3, is DSGVTQTPKHLITATGQRVTLRCSPRSGDLSVYWYQQSLDQGLQFLIQYYNGEERAKGNILERFSAQQFPDLHSELNLSSLELGDSALYFCASSSGSGANSGNTIYFGEGSWLTVV.

This chain links TRBV2 with TRBJ2-5, with D uncertain. This CDR3 is built from 10 residues. CDR1 is SNHLY and CDR2 is FYNNEI in the germline V gene. Trimming pared 5 bases from V and 5 bases from J, leaving 3 bases between. This CDR3 reads CASSRETQYF. The CDR3 DNA reads TGTGCCAGCAGTCGGGAGACCCAGTACTTC.

The chain recombines TRBV30 with TRBJ1-2, with TRBD1 identical over 10 bases. The CDR3 length is 12 residues. Germline CDR1 is GTSNPN and CDR2 is SVGIG (reference sequence). Trimming took 7 bases from V and 5 from J; bases not matched to a gene: 4. CDR3 amino acids: CASPGQGYGYTF. In nucleotides, the CDR3 is TGTGCCTCCCCGGGACAGGGGTATGGCTACACCTTC. Complete variable domain (other parts from reference TRBV30 and TRBJ1-2): SQTIHQWPATLVQPVGSPLSLECTVEGTSNPNLYWYRQAAGRGLQLLFYSVGIGQISSEVPQNLSASRPQDRQFILSSKKLLLSDSGFYLCASPGQGYGYTFGSGTRLTVV.

This clone was seen a few times. The chain joins TRBV5-5 to TRBJ2-7, with D perhaps matching TRBD1 (6 bases). In germline, CDR1 is SGHKS, CDR2 YYEKEE (reference sequence). The CDR3 extends over 14 amino acids. Between the trimmed V and J ends, which lost 2 bases and 1 base, there was a span of 10 bases. The CDR3, as DNA: TGTGCCAGCAGCTTCTACAGGGCGTCCTACGAGCAGTACTTC. Protein product: CASSFYRASYEQYF.

The table lists this clone with a few counts. The chain combines TRBV7-6 with TRBJ2-1; D is possibly TRBD1 (6 bases). Trimming removed 2 bases from V and 8 bases from J, with 10 bases in between. CDR3 length: 13 residues. Germline V gene sequence: CDR1 SGHVS, CDR2 FNYEAQ. The CDR3, as DNA: TGTGCCAGCAGCTTAAGGGGGTTCGATGAGCAGTTCTTC. It encodes CASSLRGFDEQFF.

This chain links TRBV11-2 with TRBJ1-1; possible D gene TRBD1, 5 bases. Germline V lookup: CDR1 SGHAT, CDR2 FQNNGV. V was cut by 5 bases and J by 4 bases, with 11 bases left in between. This CDR3 is 13 amino acids long. The CDR3 loop reads CASSRARVTEAFF. In DNA, the CDR3 is TGTGCCAGCAGCCGCGCCAGGGTCACTGAAGCTTTCTTT.

This clone was seen a few times. The CDR3 nucleotides read TGTGCCAGCAGTGAAGCGACACCGCTAGGGGAAGATACGCAGTATTTT. Translated, it gives CASSEATPLGEDTQYF. The J gene is TRBJ2-3, the V gene TRBV2, with D possibly being TRBD1 (5 bases). The length of the CDR3 is 16 residues. V shed 0 bases and J shed 5 bases, with 15 bases lying between them. Germline CDR1 SNHLY, CDR2 FYNNEI.

V gene TRBV29-1 combines with J gene TRBJ1-2; 7 nucleotides line up with TRBD1. The V segment lost 6 bases and the J segment 10 bases; nucleotides outside the gene matches: 11. The CDR3 totals 12 residues. CDR1 and CDR2 from the germline V gene are SQVTM and ANQGSEA. The CDR3 coding sequence is TGCAGCGTGGCTGGCCAGGGGGTTCTCTACACCTTC. This sequence encodes CSVAGQGVLYTF.

This clone was counted only a few times. The sample holds other DNA sequences that translate to the same CDR3. The CDR3 region is CASSLGLVAEAFF. For the CDR3, the DNA is TGTGCCAGCAGCTTAGGCCTAGTAGCTGAAGCTTTCTTT. The chain links TRBV13 to TRBJ1-1; D not certain. This CDR3 is built from 13 residues. CDR1 and CDR2 (germline): PRHDT, FYEKMQ (reference sequence). Trimming pared 0 bases from V and 6 bases from J, leaving 8 bases between.